The 15 T cell receptor beta chains below were found in one sample sequenced in a study of Graves' ophthalmopathy and Graves' hyperthyroidism. Amplifying from RNA transcripts, the study obtained TCR beta CDR3 regions. The first-round RT-PCR employed HTBI primers together with the Qiagen OneStep RT-PCR kit. A multiplex PCR was then performed as the second round. Via MiXCR, TCRdb re-called the multiplex PCR reads, giving one row per CDR3 protein. The repertoire holds about 660,000 distinct CDR3 sequences, with roughly 41% as singletons. The sample consisted of peripheral blood. The receptor source for this set is an adult man with Graves' ophthalmopathy.

This clonotype was observed a few times. Germline is not matched at one junction end, which may reflect a read error. This chain connects TRBV7-9 to TRBJ2-7; the D is unclear. Looked up from germline, CDR1 is SEHNR and CDR2 is FQNEAQ (reference sequence). The CDR3 has 16 amino acids. CDR3 in DNA: TGCGCCAGCAGCCAAGATCGGCAGAGATACTCCTACGAGCAGTACTTC. Translating it yields CASSQDRQRYSYEQYF.

This clonotype showed up many times. This chain joins TRBV7-2 and TRBJ2-2; D remains ambiguous. The CDR3 runs 14 residues. Germline V gene sequence: CDR1 SGHTA, CDR2 FQGNSA. V lost 0 bases, J lost 8 bases, and 10 bases lay in between. CDR3 DNA: TGTGCCAGCAGCTTAGCGGCAGGAAATGGGGAGCTGTTTTTT. It yields the protein CASSLAAGNGELFF.

Many counts were recorded for this clonotype. This sequence joins TRBV13 and TRBJ2-2, with TRBD1 identical over 8 bases. Germline values: CDR1 PRHDT, CDR2 FYEKMQ (reference sequence). This CDR3 spans 16 amino acids. V was clipped by 1 base and J by 4 bases; unmatched bases: 5. The CDR3 spells CASSLETGDGTGELFF. The CDR3 coding sequence is TGTGCCAGCAGCTTAGAGACAGGGGATGGCACCGGGGAGCTGTTTTTT.

The V call is TRBV15, the J call TRBJ2-2, with D perhaps given as TRBD1 or TRBD2 (6 bases each). The CDR3 runs to 16 residues. V lost 1 base to trimming and J lost 1 base, with 10 bases between them. Per the germline V gene, CDR1 is LNHNV and CDR2 is YYDKDF (reference sequence). DNA for the CDR3: TGTGCCACCAGCAGAGTCGGGGGCCTGAACACCGGGGAGCTGTTTTTT. Its protein is CATSRVGGLNTGELFF.

This clonotype came up a few times. Just one base apart from a much larger clone, this may be a read error. The chain links TRBV7-2 to TRBJ1-5; TRBD1 is a possible D gene (5 bases). There are 15 residues in the CDR3. Germline CDR1 SGHTA, CDR2 FQGNSA. V lost 1 base, J lost 6 bases, and 13 bases lay in between. The CDR3, as DNA: TGTGCCAGCAGCTTAGTGGGACGGGGAAGTCAGCCCCAGCATTTT. As protein: CASSLVGRGSQPQHF.

This clonotype was seen ten or more times. The chain is built from TRBV6-1 and TRBJ1-5; D not certain. The CDR3 totals 14 residues. Trimming cost V 6 bases and J 6 bases, with 15 bases left between them. Per germline, CDR1 MNHNS and CDR2 SASEGT. Written as DNA, the CDR3 is TGTGCCAGCAGGGACGACGGATATCGTCAGCCCCAGCATTTT. Translation gives CASRDDGYRQPQHF.

A word on this clonotype: A much larger clone differs by one base, so this may be a read error. The genes are TRBV20-1 and TRBJ2-2, with 7 bases aligning to TRBD2. The junction had 8 bases not matched to a gene; V was cut back by 3 bases and J by 7 bases. This CDR3 region has 14 residues. Germline V gene lookup returns CDR1 DFQATT and CDR2 SNEGSKA (reference sequence). CDR3 in DNA: TGCAGTGCTAGGGGGGAGGGGTGGAACGGGGAGCTGTTTTTT. Translation gives CSARGEGWNGELFF.

A few counts support this clonotype. The CDR3, as DNA: TGTGCCAGCAGTTCAGGGATAAGCAATCAGCCCCAGCATTTT. Its translation: CASSSGISNQPQHF. V and J are TRBV6-1 and TRBJ1-5, with D perhaps TRBD1 (5 bases). The CDR3 extends over 14 amino acids. The germline gives CDR1 MNHNS, CDR2 SASEGT. Trimming took 5 bases from V and 1 from J, leaving 9 bases between them.

The rearrangement links TRBV6-5 to TRBJ2-7; D uncertain. Looked up from germline, CDR1 is MNHEY and CDR2 is SVGAGI. Trimming cost V 3 bases and J 6 bases, with 18 bases left between them. The CDR3 contains 15 residues. CDR3: CASSYETGLGSEQYF. The CDR3 DNA reads TGTGCCAGCAGTTATGAGACGGGTTTAGGTAGCGAGCAGTACTTC.

This clonotype appeared a few times. The CDR3 region is CASSPIKDTEAFF. CDR3 nucleotide sequence: TGTGCCAGCTCACCTATTAAGGACACTGAAGCTTTCTTT. The chain recombines TRBV18 with TRBJ1-1; no definite D call. The CDR3 sequence is 13 residues long. The germline V gene encodes CDR1 KGHSH and CDR2 LQKENI. The V end lost 3 bases, the J end lost 3 bases, and 8 bases lay between the germline ends.

This clonotype was detected ten times or more. This rearrangement joins TRBV7-2 to TRBJ1-6; D is unclear. Germline V CDR1 and CDR2: SGHTA, FQGNSA. Trimming cost V 0 bases and J 8 bases, with 11 bases left between them. The CDR3 is 15 amino acids. The CDR3 DNA reads TGTGCCAGCAGCTTAGCTCAGGCCTCGGATTCACCCCTCCACTTT. Its protein product is CASSLAQASDSPLHF.

This clonotype was counted ten times or more. V gene TRBV4-1 combines with J gene TRBJ1-2, with D hard to call. Trimming cost V 0 bases and J 4 bases, with 6 bases left between them. There are 13 residues in the CDR3. The V gene's germline CDR1 is MGHRA and CDR2 YSYEKL. This chain's CDR3 is CASSQEQTYGYTF. Here the CDR3 DNA reads TGCGCCAGCAGCCAAGAACAGACCTATGGCTACACCTTC.

V usage is TRBV7-9 and J usage is TRBJ2-5, with D maybe TRBD2 (7 bases). The V and J ends lost 6 bases and 6 bases respectively, with 17 bases between them. Per the germline V gene, CDR1 is SEHNR and CDR2 is FQNEAQ (reference sequence). This CDR3 spans 14 amino acids. CDR3 bases: TGTGCCAGCAGAGATCGAGGGAGGGGGAAGACCCAGTACTTC. It specifies CASRDRGRGKTQYF. The variable domain in full, with the rest retrieved from reference TRBV7-9 and TRBJ2-5, is DTGVSQNPRHKITKRGQNVTFRCDPISEHNRLYWYRQTLGQGPEFLTYFQNEAQLEKSRLLSDRFSAERPKGSFSTLEIQRTEQGDSAMYLCASRDRGRGKTQYFGPGTRLLVL.

The gene calls are TRBV6-2 or TRBV6-3 and TRBJ2-7; TRBD1 or TRBD2 may be the D gene (6 bases each). Trimming shortened V by 4 bases and J by 6 bases, and 13 bases separated the two germline ends. Germline CDR1 MNHEY, CDR2 SVGEGT. There are 13 residues in the CDR3. The CDR3, as DNA: TGTGCCAGCAGTTCAGGGGACTGGTCCGAGCAGTACTTC. Translation: CASSSGDWSEQYF.

This clonotype was recorded at least ten times. The chain combines TRBV7-8 with TRBJ2-7; TRBD1 or TRBD2 may be the D gene (6 bases each). V was shortened by 0 bases and J by 0 bases, with 21 bases between the two germline ends. The CDR3 consists of 19 residues. The germline gives CDR1 SGHVS, CDR2 FQNEAQ. In nucleotides, the CDR3 is TGTGCCAGCAGCTTAGCAGGGGGAGGAAGTTGGTTTGGCTCCTACGAGCAGTACTTC. Translating gives CASSLAGGGSWFGSYEQYF.